The 24 T cell receptor beta chains presented below share a single source sample, sequenced in a study of T cells in localized non-small cell lung cancer. Measured with immunoSEQ multiplex PCR; TCRdb has only the in-frame clones, and not every one. This sample carries about 1,700 clones, around a third of them seen once, and the ten largest clones take 9%. The specimen was normal lung tissue next to the tumor, collected before any cancer treatment. The receptor set was obtained from a female donor over 55 with stage II squamous cell lung carcinoma.

This clone was found a few times. This sequence joins TRBV11-3 and TRBJ2-1, with a tentative D call TRBD2 (5 bases). V lost 2 bases to trimming and J lost 7 bases, with 24 bases between them. Germline lookup yields CDR1 SGHNT and CDR2 YENEEA. This CDR3 has 18 residues. The CDR3 nucleotides are TGTGCCAGCAGCTTAATGGGGATAGGAGGTCTTCCTTGGAATGAGCAGTTCTTC. It encodes CASSLMGIGGLPWNEQFF.

Details on this clone: A read error may account for a junction end that differs from germline. The chain links TRBV14 to TRBJ1-1; D ambiguous. Germline values: CDR1 SGHDN, CDR2 FVKESK. The CDR3 extends over 13 amino acids. The DNA for the CDR3 is TGTGCCAGTAGCCTCTCCAGCCGGACTGAAGCTTTCTTT. Translated: CASSLSSRTEAFF.

This chain links TRBV6-8 with TRBJ2-2; weak D call: TRBD2 (5 bases). Germline V lookup: CDR1 MNHGY, CDR2 SAAAGT. Trimming cost V 5 bases and J 4 bases, with 8 bases left between them. The length of the CDR3 is 13 residues. The CDR3 region is CASSSGFTGELFF. In DNA, the CDR3 is TGTGCCAGCAGTAGCGGTTTCACCGGGGAGCTGTTTTTT.

This rearrangement joins TRBV19 to TRBJ1-1, with D possibly TRBD1 on 6 matching bases. The germline V gene has CDR1 LNHDA and CDR2 SQIVND (reference sequence). V gave up 10 bases and J gave up 5 bases, with 23 bases separating them. There are 15 residues in the CDR3. CDR3: CAIREGKGVTTEAFF. The CDR3 DNA is TGTGCCATCAGAGAGGGGAAGGGGGTGACTACTGAAGCTTTCTTT.

This clone was detected only a few times. The chain uses TRBV6-8 and TRBJ2-1; tentative D call: TRBD2 (5 bases). This CDR3 spans 14 amino acids. Deletions cut 5 bases from V and 8 bases from J, with 16 bases between. Germline CDR1 reads MNHGY; CDR2 reads SAAAGT. CDR3 amino acids: CASSDGGGSDEQFF. CDR3 nucleotides: TGTGCCAGCAGTGACGGTGGTGGGAGTGATGAGCAGTTCTTC.

DNA of the CDR3: TGTGCCAGCAGCAATAGCGGGAGGTTTAGCACAGATACGCAGTATTTT. Protein sequence: CASSNSGRFSTDTQYF. The chain recombines TRBV28 with TRBJ2-3; 10 bases fit TRBD2. This CDR3 comprises 16 residues. V gave up 6 bases and J gave up 0 bases; unmatched junction bases: 6. The V gene's germline CDR1 is MDHEN and CDR2 SYDVKM.

The genes are TRBV28 and TRBJ1-2; D may be TRBD1 (6 bases). Deletions cut 5 bases from V and 8 bases from J, with 12 bases between. The CDR3 is made up of 12 amino acids. CDR1 is MDHEN, CDR2 SYDVKM, per germline. The CDR3 DNA sequence: TGTGCCAGCAGTCTCCGGACAGAAGGCTACACCTTC. This sequence encodes CASSLRTEGYTF.

This clone is termed medium-sized. The rearrangement uses TRBV11-3 and TRBJ2-7; possibly TRBD1 or TRBD2 for D (5 bases each). Trimming left V 7 bases short and J 2 bases short, with 18 bases between. The CDR3 extends over 15 amino acids. CDR1 SGHNT and CDR2 YENEEA come from the germline V gene. The CDR3 reads CASTVSRGPTYEQYF. The CDR3 DNA reads TGTGCCAGCACAGTTTCCCGGGGCCCAACCTACGAGCAGTACTTC.

As DNA, the CDR3 is TGTGCCACCAGCACTTCAACAGTCCCGGAGAAAGCTTTCTTT. Amino acid sequence: CATSTSTVPEKAFF. This chain connects TRBV15 to TRBJ1-1; D not resolved. The V gene lost 4 bases and the J gene lost 9 bases, with 18 bases spanning the gap. This CDR3 has 14 amino acids. Germline V gives CDR1 LNHNV, CDR2 YYDKDF (reference sequence).

The chain combines TRBV11-3 with TRBJ2-1, with 9 positions matching TRBD1. The CDR3 is 15 residues long. Germline V gives CDR1 SGHNT, CDR2 YENEEA. With V trimmed by 6 bases and J by 1 base, 4 bases remained unmatched. CDR3 DNA: TGTGCCAGCAGTGAAGGGACAGGGTCCTACAATGAGCAGTTCTTC. It is translated as CASSEGTGSYNEQFF.

This clone turned up a few times. Mismatch with germline at one junction end may stem from a read error. The J gene is TRBJ2-2, the V gene TRBV9; TRBD1 might be the D (5 bases). The CDR3 sequence is 17 residues long. CDR1 and CDR2 (germline): SGDLS, YYNGEE. The CDR3 nucleotides are TGTGCCAGCAGCGTAGTGGGGTCAGGGTCGAACACCAGGGAGCTGTTTTTT. Protein: CASSVVGSGSNTRELFF.

This clone occurred a few times. This chain links TRBV1 with TRBJ1-1; TRBD1 was called by the table and not checked on the DNA. TRBV1 is a documented pseudogene. The length of the CDR3 is 16 residues. CDR3 amino acids: CASSETGTTLNTEAFF. In nucleotides, the CDR3 is TGCGCCAGCAGCGAGACCGGGACAACGTTGAACACTGAAGCTTTCTTT.

This chain connects TRBV6-8 to TRBJ2-6, with D possibly called TRBD1 or TRBD2 (5 bases each). The CDR3 is 20 amino acids. Per germline, CDR1 MNHGY and CDR2 SAAAGT. With 2 bases removed from V and 0 bases from J, the gap between germline ends came to 20 bases. The CDR3: CASSYEAGRLSDSGANVLTF. The CDR3 DNA is TGTGCCAGCAGTTACGAGGCAGGGAGACTATCGGACTCTGGGGCCAACGTCCTGACTTTC.

This chain links TRBV28 with TRBJ1-1; no definite D call. The CDR3 spans 14 residues. V lost 10 bases and J 0 bases, leaving 15 bases between the germline ends. Per germline, CDR1 MDHEN and CDR2 SYDVKM. In DNA, the CDR3 is TGTGCCACCGGCGGGCAGTCTTTGAACACTGAAGCTTTCTTT. This encodes CATGGQSLNTEAFF. Drawing the rest from reference TRBV28 and TRBJ1-1, the complete variable domain is DVKVTQSSRYLVKRTGEKVFLECVQDMDHENMFWYRQDPGLGLRLIYFSYDVKMKEKGDIPEGYSVSREKKERFSLILESASTNQTSMYLCATGGQSLNTEAFFGQGTRLTVV.

V is TRBV11-3 and J is TRBJ1-6; 7 bases are a match to TRBD1. J was trimmed by 10 bases and V by 3 bases; bases with no gene match: 9. Looked up from germline, CDR1 is SGHNT and CDR2 is YENEEA. This CDR3 contains 15 residues. In DNA, the CDR3 is TGTGCCAGCAGCTTGGCCAGACAGGGAAGGTCACCCCTCCACTTT. Translated: CASSLARQGRSPLHF.

The genes are TRBV11-3 and TRBJ1-1; 7 bases align to TRBD1. The CDR3 totals 16 residues. V was clipped by 5 bases and J by 4 bases; unmatched bases: 13. Germline V lookup: CDR1 SGHNT, CDR2 YENEEA. DNA of the CDR3: TGTGCCAGCAGCCCACCAGGCAGGGGGAGTCGCACTGAAGCTTTCTTT. It translates to CASSPPGRGSRTEAFF.

In this sample, this clone turned up a few times. The chain employs TRBV9 and TRBJ2-3; D is undetermined. Germline lookup yields CDR1 SGDLS and CDR2 YYNGEE. The germline V and J ends were trimmed by 0 bases and 5 bases, with 7 bases remaining between them. The CDR3 loop spans 13 amino acids. CDR3 nucleotide sequence: TGTGCCAGCAGCGTAGCCCTCGGAGATACGCAGTATTTT. Translating gives CASSVALGDTQYF.

This chain links TRBV18 with TRBJ2-7; TRBD2 is a possible D gene (7 bases). The CDR3 is 14 amino acids. Trimming shortened V by 3 bases and J by 3 bases, and 12 bases separated the two germline ends. Germline V gene sequence: CDR1 KGHSH, CDR2 LQKENI. Written as DNA, the CDR3 is TGTGCCAGCTCACCCGGAGGGGGGGTCTACGAGCAGTACTTC. Translating it yields CASSPGGGVYEQYF.

This chain joins TRBV29-1 and TRBJ1-4, with TRBD1 matching 9 bases. The CDR3 consists of 13 residues. J lost 10 bases, V lost 7 bases, and 10 bases had no gene match. The germline V gene has CDR1 SQVTM and CDR2 ANQGSEA. CDR3 nucleotide sequence: TGCAGCGGGCGAACAGGGGGCGCCGGAAAACTGTTTTTT. Translated, it gives CSGRTGGAGKLFF.

This clone was detected only a few times. This chain links TRBV28 with TRBJ1-2, with 7 bases aligning to TRBD1. CDR3 length: 16 residues. V lost 1 base to trimming and J lost 2 bases; unmatched junction nucleotides: 7. Germline CDR1 is MDHEN and CDR2 is SYDVKM. The CDR3 DNA follows: TGTGCCAGCAGTTTATCCCTGACAGGGACAAACTATGGCTACACCTTC. Its translation: CASSLSLTGTNYGYTF.

This clone was seen only a few times. CDR3 region: CASSQDRSSYNEQFF. CDR3 sequence (DNA): TGCGCCAGCAGCCAGGACAGGAGCTCCTACAATGAGCAGTTCTTC. J is TRBJ2-1 and V is TRBV23-1; 7 bases line up with TRBD1. TRBV23-1 is recorded as an ORF, its role being uncertain. The CDR3 covers 15 residues. V shed 6 bases, J shed 0 bases, and the junction held 5 bases outside the gene matches.

The chain uses TRBV28 and TRBJ1-2; TRBD1 matches 8 bases. V gave up 6 bases and J gave up 8 bases; unmatched junction bases: 8. CDR1 MDHEN and CDR2 SYDVKM come from the germline V gene. The CDR3 length is 13 residues. The CDR3 DNA is TGTGCCAGCAGAATAAGGACAGGGAAGGGCTACACCTTC. Protein product: CASRIRTGKGYTF.

This clone is medium-sized in the sample. The rearrangement joins TRBV9 to TRBJ1-2, with a possible D match to TRBD1 (5 bases). The V end was cut by 3 bases, the J end by 3 bases, with 9 bases between. CDR3 length: 13 residues. Germline V gives CDR1 SGDLS, CDR2 YYNGEE. The CDR3 reads CASSEGFDYGYTF. The CDR3 DNA reads as TGTGCCAGCAGCGAGGGGTTTGACTATGGCTACACCTTC.

The gene calls are TRBV28 and TRBJ2-7, with 7 bases identical to TRBD1. This CDR3 region has 20 residues. The trim removed 4 bases at V and 2 bases at J, leaving 23 bases unmatched. Germline CDR1 MDHEN, CDR2 SYDVKM. For the CDR3, the DNA is TGTGCCAGCAGTTCCCCTTTTACATCCGGTGGTGAGGGGGCCCCCTACGAGCAGTACTTC. Amino acids: CASSSPFTSGGEGAPYEQYF.